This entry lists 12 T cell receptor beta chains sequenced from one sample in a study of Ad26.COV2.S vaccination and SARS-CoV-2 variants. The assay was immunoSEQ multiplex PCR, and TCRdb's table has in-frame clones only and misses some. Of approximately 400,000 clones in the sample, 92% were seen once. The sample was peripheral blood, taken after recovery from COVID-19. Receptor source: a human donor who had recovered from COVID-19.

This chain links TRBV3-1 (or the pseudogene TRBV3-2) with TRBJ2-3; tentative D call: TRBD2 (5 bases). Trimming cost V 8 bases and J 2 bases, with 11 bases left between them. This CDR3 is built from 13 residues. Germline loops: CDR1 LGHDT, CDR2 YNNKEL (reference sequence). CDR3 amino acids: CASRGGFTDTQYF. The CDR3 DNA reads TGTGCCAGCCGTGGAGGTTTCACAGATACGCAGTATTTT.

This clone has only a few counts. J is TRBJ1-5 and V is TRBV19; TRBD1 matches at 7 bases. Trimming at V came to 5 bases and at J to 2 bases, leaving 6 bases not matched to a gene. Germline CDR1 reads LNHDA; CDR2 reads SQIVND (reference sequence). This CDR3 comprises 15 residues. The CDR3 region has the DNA TGTGCCAGTAGTGTGACAGGGAAGGGCAATCAGCCCCAGCATTTT. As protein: CASSVTGKGNQPQHF.

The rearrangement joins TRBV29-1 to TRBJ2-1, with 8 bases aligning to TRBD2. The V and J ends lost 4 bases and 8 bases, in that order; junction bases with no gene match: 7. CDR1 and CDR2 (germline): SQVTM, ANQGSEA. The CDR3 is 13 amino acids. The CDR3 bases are TGCAGCGTTGCGCCCCTAGCGGGCGATGAGCAGTTCTTC. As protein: CSVAPLAGDEQFF.

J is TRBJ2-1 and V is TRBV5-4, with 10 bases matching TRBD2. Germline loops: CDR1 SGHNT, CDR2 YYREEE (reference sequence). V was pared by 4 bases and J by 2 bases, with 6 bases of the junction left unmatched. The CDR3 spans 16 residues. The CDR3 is CASSARSGGTYNEQFF. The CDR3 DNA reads TGTGCCAGCAGCGCTCGTAGCGGGGGGACCTACAATGAGCAGTTCTTC.

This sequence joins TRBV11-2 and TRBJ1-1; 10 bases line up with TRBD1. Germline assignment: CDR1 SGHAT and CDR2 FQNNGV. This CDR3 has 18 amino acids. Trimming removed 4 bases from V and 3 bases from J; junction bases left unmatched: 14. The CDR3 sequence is CASSSAGTWDRGDTEAFF. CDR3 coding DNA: TGTGCCAGCAGCTCTGCAGGAACCTGGGACAGGGGCGACACTGAAGCTTTCTTT.

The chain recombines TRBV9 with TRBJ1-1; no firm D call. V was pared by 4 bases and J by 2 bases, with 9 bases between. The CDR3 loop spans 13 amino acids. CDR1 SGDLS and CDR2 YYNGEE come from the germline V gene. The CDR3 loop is CASSTTVNTEAFF. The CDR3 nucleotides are TGTGCCAGCAGCACTACGGTAAACACTGAAGCTTTCTTT.

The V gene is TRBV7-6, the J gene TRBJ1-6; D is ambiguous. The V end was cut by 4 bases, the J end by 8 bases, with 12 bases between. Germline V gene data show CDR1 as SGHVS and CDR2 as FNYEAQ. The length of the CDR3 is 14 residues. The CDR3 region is CASSSGSGYSPLHF. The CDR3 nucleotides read TGTGCCAGCAGCTCCGGGTCGGGCTATTCACCCCTCCACTTT.

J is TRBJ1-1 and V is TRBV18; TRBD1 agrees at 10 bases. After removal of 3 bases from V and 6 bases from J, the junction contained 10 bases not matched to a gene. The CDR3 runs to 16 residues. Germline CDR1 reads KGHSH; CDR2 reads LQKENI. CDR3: CASSPIGQGGVAEAFF. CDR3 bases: TGTGCCAGCTCACCGATCGGACAGGGGGGGGTGGCTGAAGCTTTCTTT.

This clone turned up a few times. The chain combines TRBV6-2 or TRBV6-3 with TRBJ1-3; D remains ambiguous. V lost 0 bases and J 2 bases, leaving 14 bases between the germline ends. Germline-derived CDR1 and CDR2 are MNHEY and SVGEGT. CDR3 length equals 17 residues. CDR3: CASSYSVGSLPGNTIYF. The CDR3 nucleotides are TGTGCCAGCAGTTACTCTGTCGGCAGCCTCCCTGGAAACACCATATATTTT.

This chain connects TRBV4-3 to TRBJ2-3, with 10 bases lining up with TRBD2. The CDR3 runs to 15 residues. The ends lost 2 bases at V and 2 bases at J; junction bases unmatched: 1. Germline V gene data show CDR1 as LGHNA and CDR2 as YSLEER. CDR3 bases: TGCGCCAGCAGCCAAACTAGCGGGGTCACAGATACGCAGTATTTT. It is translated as CASSQTSGVTDTQYF.

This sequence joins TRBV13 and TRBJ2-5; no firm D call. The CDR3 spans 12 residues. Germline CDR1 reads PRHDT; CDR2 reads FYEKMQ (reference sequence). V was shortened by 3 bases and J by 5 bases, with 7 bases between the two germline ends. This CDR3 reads CASSLGSETQYF. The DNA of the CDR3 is TGTGCCAGCAGCTTGGGTAGCGAGACCCAGTACTTC.

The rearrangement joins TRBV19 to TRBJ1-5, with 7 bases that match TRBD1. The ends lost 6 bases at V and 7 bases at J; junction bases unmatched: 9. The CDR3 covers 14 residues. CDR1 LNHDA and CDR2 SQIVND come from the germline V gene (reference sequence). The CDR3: CASSNDRVDQPQHF. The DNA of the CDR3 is TGTGCCAGTAGCAACGACAGGGTGGACCAGCCCCAGCATTTT.